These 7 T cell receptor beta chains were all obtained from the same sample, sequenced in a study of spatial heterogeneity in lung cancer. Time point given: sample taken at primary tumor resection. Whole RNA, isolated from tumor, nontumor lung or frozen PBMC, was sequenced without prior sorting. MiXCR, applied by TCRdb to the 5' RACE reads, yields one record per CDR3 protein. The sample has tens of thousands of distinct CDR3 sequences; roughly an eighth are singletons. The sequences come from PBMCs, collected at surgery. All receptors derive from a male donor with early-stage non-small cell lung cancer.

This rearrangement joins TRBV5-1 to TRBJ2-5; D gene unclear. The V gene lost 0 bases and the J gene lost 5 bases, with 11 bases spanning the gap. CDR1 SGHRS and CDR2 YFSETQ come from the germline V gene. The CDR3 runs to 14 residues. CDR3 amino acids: CASSLALGRETQYF. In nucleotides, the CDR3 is TGCGCCAGCAGCTTGGCCCTAGGGCGGGAGACCCAGTACTTC.

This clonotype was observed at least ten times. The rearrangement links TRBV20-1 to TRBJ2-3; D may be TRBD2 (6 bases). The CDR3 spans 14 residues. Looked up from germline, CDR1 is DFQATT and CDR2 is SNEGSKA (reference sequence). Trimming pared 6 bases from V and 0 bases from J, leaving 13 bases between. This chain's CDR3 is CSAPTGVSTDTQYF. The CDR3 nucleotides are TGCAGTGCCCCCACGGGGGTGAGCACAGATACGCAGTATTTT.

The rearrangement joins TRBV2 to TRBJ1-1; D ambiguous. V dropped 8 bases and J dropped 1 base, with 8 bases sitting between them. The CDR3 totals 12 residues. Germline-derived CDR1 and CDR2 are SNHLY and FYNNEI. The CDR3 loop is CASRRGNTEAFF. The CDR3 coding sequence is TGTGCCAGCCGGCGCGGGAACACTGAAGCTTTCTTT. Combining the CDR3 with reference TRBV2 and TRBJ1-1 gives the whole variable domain EPEVTQTPSHQVTQMGQEVILRCVPISNHLYFYWYRQILGQKVEFLVSFYNNEISEKSEIFDDQFSVERPDGSNFTLKIRSTKLEDSAMYFCASRRGNTEAFFGQGTRLTVV.

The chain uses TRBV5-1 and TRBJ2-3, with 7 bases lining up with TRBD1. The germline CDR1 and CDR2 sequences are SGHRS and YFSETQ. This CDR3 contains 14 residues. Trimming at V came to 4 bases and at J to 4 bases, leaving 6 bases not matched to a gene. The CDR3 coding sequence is TGCGCCAGCAGCCCCCGAGGACAGGCAGATACGCAGTATTTT. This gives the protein CASSPRGQADTQYF. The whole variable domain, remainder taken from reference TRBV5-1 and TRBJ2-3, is KAGVTQTPRYLIKTRGQQVTLSCSPISGHRSVSWYQQTPGQGLQFLFEYFSETQRNKGNFPGRFSGRQFSNSRSEMNVSTLELGDSALYLCASSPRGQADTQYFGPGTRLTVL.

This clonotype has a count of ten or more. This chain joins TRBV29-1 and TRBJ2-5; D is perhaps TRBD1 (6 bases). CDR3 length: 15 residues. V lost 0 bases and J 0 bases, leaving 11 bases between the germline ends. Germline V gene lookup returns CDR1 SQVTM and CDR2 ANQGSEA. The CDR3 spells CSVEDARGHQETQYF. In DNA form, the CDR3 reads TGCAGCGTTGAAGATGCCAGGGGACACCAAGAGACCCAGTACTTC. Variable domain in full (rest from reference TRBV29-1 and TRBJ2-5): SAVISQKPSRDICQRGTSLTIQCQVDSQVTMMFWYRQQPGQSLTLIATANQGSEATYESGFVIDKFPISRPNLTFSTLTVSNMSPEDSSIYLCSVEDARGHQETQYFGPGTRLLVL.

The chain's CDR3 is CASSLRGVSSYEQYF. DNA of the CDR3: TGTGCCAGCAGTTTACGGGGGGTTAGCTCCTACGAGCAGTACTTC. V gene TRBV27 combines with J gene TRBJ2-7, with 7 bases matching TRBD2. Trimming cost V 2 bases and J 0 bases; bases outside gene matches: 4. The CDR3 runs 15 residues. Germline CDR1 reads MNHEY; CDR2 reads SMNVEV (reference sequence).

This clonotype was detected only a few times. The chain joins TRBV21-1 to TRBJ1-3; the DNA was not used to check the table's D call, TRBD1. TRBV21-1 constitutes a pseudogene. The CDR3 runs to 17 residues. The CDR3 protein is CASSNRGQISSGNTIYF. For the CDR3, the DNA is TGTGCCAGCAGCAATAGGGGACAGATTTCCTCTGGAAACACCATATATTTT.